Judged by abundance, the clone carrying this TCR beta chain is medium-sized. This sample is part of a study of cytomegalovirus exposure and HLA in healthy donors. At the level of the study: Some 85 million unique TCRs, all from HLA-typed donors, were included in an early release of the data.

The PCR ran on 60 Vbeta and 13 Jbeta primers. Data came from immunoSEQ multiplex PCR; TCRdb stores just in-frame clones and leaves some out. The table has about 37,000 clones, around 74% seen once; the top ten hold approximately 6.3%. Between the trimmed V and J ends, which lost 4 bases and 6 bases, there was a span of 9 bases. Looked up from germline, CDR1 is ENHRY and CDR2 is SYGVKD. The CDR3 sequence is 13 residues long. The chain links TRBV10-3 to TRBJ2-2; possible D gene TRBD2, 5 bases. This TCR was sampled from a man aged 25 to 40 in good health and CMV-seronegative. What was sequenced was PBMCs. The CDR3 here is CAISAEEAGELFF. CDR3 coding DNA: TGTGCCATCAGTGCCGAGGAGGCCGGGGAGCTGTTTTTT.